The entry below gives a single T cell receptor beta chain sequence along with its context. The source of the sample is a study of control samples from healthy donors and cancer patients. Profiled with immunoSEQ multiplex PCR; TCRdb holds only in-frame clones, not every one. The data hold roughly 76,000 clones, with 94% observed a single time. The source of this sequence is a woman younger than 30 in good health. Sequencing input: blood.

The CDR3 nucleotides are TGTGCCAGCAGCCAACAGACAGTGGCTAACTATGGCTACACCTTC. The encoded protein is CASSQQTVANYGYTF. V usage is TRBV7-9 and J usage is TRBJ1-2; TRBD1 is a possible D gene (5 bases). From germline, CDR1 is SEHNR and CDR2 FQNEAQ (reference sequence). V was pared by 5 bases and J by 0 bases, with 13 bases between. The CDR3 length is 15 residues.